The T cell receptor beta chain described here comes from a study of shared clonotypes between healthy human individuals. At the level of the study: Contributing individuals were two females and three males aged 18 to 49.

Study-wide results and caveats: Represented genetic and exposure-history diversity was restricted by having few donors.

CDR1 and CDR2 from the germline V gene are GTSNPN and SVGIG (reference sequence). Trimming removed 5 bases at V and 6 bases at J, with 8 bases between. The CDR3 sequence is 10 residues long. In the original workflow: There were no quality scores in the junction-only immunoSEQ sequences, so filtering differed. Data came from immunoSEQ multiplex PCR; TCRdb stores just in-frame clones and leaves some out. V and J calls and clone size are as listed in that table; D and trimming were resolved from the DNA. The data show about 2 million clones, about 94% seen once. Terminally differentiated effector memory CD45RA+ cells were left out of the naive CD8 fraction, which was CD45RO-negative and positively selected for CCR7. In regard to this clone: Antigen specificity is unknown.

Sequenced material: naive CD8+ T cells sorted from blood. The clonotype was recovered from a man between 18 and 29 years old in good health. V usage is TRBV30 and J usage is TRBJ2-7; D uncertain. The CDR3 region is CAWGAPEQYF. The DNA of the CDR3 is TGTGCCTGGGGAGCTCCCGAGCAGTACTTC.